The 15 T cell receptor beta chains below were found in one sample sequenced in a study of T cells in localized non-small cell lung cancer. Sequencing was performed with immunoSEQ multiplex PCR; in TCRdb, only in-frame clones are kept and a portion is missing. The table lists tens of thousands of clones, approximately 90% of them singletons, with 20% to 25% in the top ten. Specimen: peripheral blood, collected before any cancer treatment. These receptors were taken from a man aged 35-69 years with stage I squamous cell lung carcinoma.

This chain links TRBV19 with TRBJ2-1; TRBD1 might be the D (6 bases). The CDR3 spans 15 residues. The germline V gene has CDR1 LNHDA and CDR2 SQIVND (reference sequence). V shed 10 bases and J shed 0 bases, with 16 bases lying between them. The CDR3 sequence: CATRDTPSSYNEQFF. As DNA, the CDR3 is TGTGCCACCCGGGACACTCCCAGCTCCTACAATGAGCAGTTCTTC. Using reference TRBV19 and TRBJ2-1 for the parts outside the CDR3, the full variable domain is DGGITQSPKYLFRKEGQNVTLSCEQNLNHDAMYWYRQDPGQGLRLIYYSQIVNDFQKGDIAEGYSVSREKKESFPLTVTSAQKNPTAFYLCATRDTPSSYNEQFFGPGTRLTVL.

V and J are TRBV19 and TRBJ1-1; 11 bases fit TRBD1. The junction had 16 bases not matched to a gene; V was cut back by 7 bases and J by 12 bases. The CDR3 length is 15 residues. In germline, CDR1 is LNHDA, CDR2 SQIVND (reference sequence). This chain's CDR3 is CASTPRDRGDRWTFF. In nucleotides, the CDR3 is TGTGCCAGTACCCCCCGGGACAGGGGGGACCGGTGGACTTTCTTT.

The CDR3 loop is CASSLNGANNEQFF. Written as DNA, the CDR3 is TGTGCCAGCAGCTTAAACGGGGCCAACAATGAGCAGTTCTTC. V usage is TRBV11-3 and J usage is TRBJ2-1; possibly TRBD1 or TRBD2 for D (5 bases each). CDR1 SGHNT and CDR2 YENEEA come from the germline V gene. Trimming shortened V by 2 bases and J by 5 bases, and 10 bases separated the two germline ends. This CDR3 comprises 14 residues.

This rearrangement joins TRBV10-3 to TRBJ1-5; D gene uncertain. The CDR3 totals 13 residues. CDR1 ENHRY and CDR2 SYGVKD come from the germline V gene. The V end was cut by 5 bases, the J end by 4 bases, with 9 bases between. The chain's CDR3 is CAISQENNQPQHF. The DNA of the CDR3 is TGTGCCATCAGTCAAGAGAATAATCAGCCCCAGCATTTT.

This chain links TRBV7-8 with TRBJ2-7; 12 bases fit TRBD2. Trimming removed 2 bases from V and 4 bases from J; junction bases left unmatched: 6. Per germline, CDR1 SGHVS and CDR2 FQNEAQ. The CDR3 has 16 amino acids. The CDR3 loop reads CASSLPGLAGLYEQYF. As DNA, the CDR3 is TGTGCCAGCAGCTTACCGGGACTAGCGGGCCTATACGAGCAGTACTTC.

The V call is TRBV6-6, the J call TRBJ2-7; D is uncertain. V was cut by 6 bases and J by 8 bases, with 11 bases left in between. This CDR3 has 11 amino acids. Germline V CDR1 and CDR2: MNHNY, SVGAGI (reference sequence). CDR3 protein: CASSPYQQQYF. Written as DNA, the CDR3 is TGTGCCAGCAGCCCATACCAACAGCAGTACTTC.

CDR3 region: CASRNGNNNSPLHF. The DNA for the CDR3 is TGTGCCAGTCGCAACGGGAACAATAATTCACCCCTCCACTTT. This chain links TRBV6-5 with TRBJ1-6; unclear D gene. Germline CDR1 MNHEY, CDR2 SVGAGI. CDR3 length: 14 residues. Trimming took off 9 bases at V and 5 bases at J, with 14 bases between the two ends.

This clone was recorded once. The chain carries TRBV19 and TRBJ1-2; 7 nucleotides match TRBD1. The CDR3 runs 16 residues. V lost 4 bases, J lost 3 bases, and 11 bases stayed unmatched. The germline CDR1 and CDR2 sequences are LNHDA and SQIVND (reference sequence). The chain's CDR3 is CASSNARQGAHYGYTF. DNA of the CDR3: TGTGCCAGTAGTAACGCCAGACAGGGAGCACACTATGGCTACACCTTC.

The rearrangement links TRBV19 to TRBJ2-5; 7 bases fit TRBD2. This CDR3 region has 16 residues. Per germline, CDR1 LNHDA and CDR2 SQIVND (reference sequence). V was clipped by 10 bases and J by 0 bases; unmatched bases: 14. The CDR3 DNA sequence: TGTGCCACCAGTAGTATATTAGCGGGCCACCAAGAGACCCAGTACTTC. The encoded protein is CATSSILAGHQETQYF.

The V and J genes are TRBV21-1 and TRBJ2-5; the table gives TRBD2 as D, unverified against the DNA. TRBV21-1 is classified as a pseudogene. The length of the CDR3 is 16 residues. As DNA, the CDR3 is TGTGCCAGCAGCAATCGCCCCCGGCGGAGGCAAGAGACCCAGTACTTC. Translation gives CASSNRPRRRQETQYF.

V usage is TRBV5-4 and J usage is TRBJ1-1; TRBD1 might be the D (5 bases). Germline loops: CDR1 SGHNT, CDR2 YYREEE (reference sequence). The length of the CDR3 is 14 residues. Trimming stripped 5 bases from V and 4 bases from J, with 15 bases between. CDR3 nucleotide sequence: TGTGCCAGCAGTTCCGGGACCGGGGGCACTGAAGCTTTCTTT. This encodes CASSSGTGGTEAFF.

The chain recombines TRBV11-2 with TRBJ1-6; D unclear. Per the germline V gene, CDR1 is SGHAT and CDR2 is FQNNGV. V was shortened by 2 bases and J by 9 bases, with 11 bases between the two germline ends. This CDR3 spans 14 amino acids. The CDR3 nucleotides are TGTGCCAGCAGCTTATTCTCGGTGGGTTCACCCCTCCACTTT. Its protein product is CASSLFSVGSPLHF.

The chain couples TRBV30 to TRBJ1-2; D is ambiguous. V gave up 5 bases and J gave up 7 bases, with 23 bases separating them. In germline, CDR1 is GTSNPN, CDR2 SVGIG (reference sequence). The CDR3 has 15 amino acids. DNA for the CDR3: TGTGCCTGGGGGCCCTCCAGACCGGCCAACGGTGGCTACACCTTC. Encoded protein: CAWGPSRPANGGYTF.

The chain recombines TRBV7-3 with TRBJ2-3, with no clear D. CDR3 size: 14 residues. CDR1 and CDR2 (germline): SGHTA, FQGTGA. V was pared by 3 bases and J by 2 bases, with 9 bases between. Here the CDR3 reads CASSFSRNTDTQYF. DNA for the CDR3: TGTGCCAGCAGCTTTTCGAGAAACACAGATACGCAGTATTTT.

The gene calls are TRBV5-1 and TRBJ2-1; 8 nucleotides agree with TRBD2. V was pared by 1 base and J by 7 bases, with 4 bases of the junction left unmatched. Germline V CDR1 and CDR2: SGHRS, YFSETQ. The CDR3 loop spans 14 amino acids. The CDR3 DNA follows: TGCGCCAGCAGCTTGTACAGCGGGAGAAATGAGCAGTTCTTC. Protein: CASSLYSGRNEQFF.